One sample yielded the 28 T cell receptor beta chains listed below, sequenced in a study of T cell responses to AZD1222 COVID-19 vaccine. Clones were read by immunoSEQ multiplex PCR, and TCRdb kept only the in-frame ones, dropping some. The data contain about 130,000 clones, more than 70% of them singletons. The sequencing here drew on peripheral blood, taken on day 0 of AZD1222 vaccination. These receptors were obtained from an adult in good health.

The chain is built from TRBV19 and TRBJ1-1; possible D gene TRBD1, 6 bases. Trimming took 2 bases from V and 5 from J, leaving 15 bases between them. This CDR3 region has 15 residues. Germline loops: CDR1 LNHDA, CDR2 SQIVND (reference sequence). CDR3 in amino acids: CASSISGRRGTEAFF. The DNA for the CDR3 is TGTGCCAGTAGTATATCGGGCAGGAGGGGGACTGAAGCTTTCTTT.

The chain employs TRBV3-1 (or the pseudogene TRBV3-2) and TRBJ2-7, with a weak D call TRBD1 (5 bases). CDR1 is LGHDT and CDR2 is YNNKEL in the germline V gene (reference sequence). This CDR3 comprises 11 residues. Trimming took 4 bases from V and 7 from J, leaving 8 bases between them. The DNA of the CDR3 is TGTGCCAGCAGCCGGAAGGGGGAGCAGTACTTC. The encoded protein is CASSRKGEQYF.

This chain uses TRBV30 with TRBJ1-6, with D perhaps matching TRBD1 (6 bases). The CDR3 length is 17 residues. V was clipped by 4 bases and J by 3 bases, with 19 bases between them. Germline CDR1 and CDR2: GTSNPN and SVGIG (reference sequence). CDR3 amino acids: CAWTSGRGGVYNSPLHF. The CDR3 DNA is TGTGCCTGGACCTCGGGCAGAGGGGGGGTCTATAATTCACCCCTCCACTTT.

About this clone itself: A read error may account for a junction end that differs from germline. The gene calls are TRBV29-1 and TRBJ2-3; D not certain. The germline V gene has CDR1 SQVTM and CDR2 ANQGSEA. There are 13 residues in the CDR3. DNA for the CDR3: TGCAGCGTCGAAGGTCCCACTCCAGATACGCAGTATTTT. Translation: CSVEGPTPDTQYF.

The chain carries TRBV3-1 (or the pseudogene TRBV3-2) and TRBJ1-6, with 7 bases identical to TRBD1. The CDR3 is 14 residues long. Germline CDR1 is LGHDT and CDR2 is YNNKEL (reference sequence). Losses at the gene ends were 3 bases for V and 6 bases for J; bases not matched to a gene: 2. For the CDR3, the DNA is TGTGCCAGCAGCCAGGGACAGATTAATTCACCCCTCCACTTT. Translated, it gives CASSQGQINSPLHF.

J is TRBJ2-7 and V is TRBV11-1; D is ambiguous. Trimming pared 1 base from V and 1 base from J, leaving 5 bases between. CDR3 size: 13 residues. Germline values: CDR1 SGHAT, CDR2 FQDESV (reference sequence). The CDR3 bases are TGTGCCAGCAGCTTAGGGCAGTCCTACGAGCAGTACTTC. It yields the protein CASSLGQSYEQYF.

The rearrangement uses TRBV27 and TRBJ2-1, with 9 bases matching TRBD2. Germline values: CDR1 MNHEY, CDR2 SMNVEV (reference sequence). This CDR3 contains 12 residues. Unmatched junction bases numbered 2, after V lost 3 bases and J lost 11 bases. The CDR3 sequence is CASSLTSGQQFF. CDR3 DNA: TGTGCCAGCAGTTTGACTAGCGGCCAGCAGTTCTTC.

This sequence joins TRBV7-9 and TRBJ2-6; no reliable D call. CDR3 size: 15 residues. Trimming cost V 5 bases and J 0 bases, with 8 bases left between them. The germline V gene has CDR1 SEHNR and CDR2 FQNEAQ (reference sequence). Here the CDR3 reads CASSPNPSGANVLTF. CDR3 nucleotide sequence: TGTGCCAGCAGCCCGAATCCCTCTGGGGCCAACGTCCTGACTTTC.

The chain links TRBV6-5 to TRBJ2-1; 7 nucleotides line up with TRBD1. Trimming at V came to 5 bases and at J to 6 bases, leaving 7 bases not matched to a gene. This CDR3 has 14 residues. CDR1 MNHEY and CDR2 SVGAGI come from the germline V gene. Here the CDR3 reads CASSNRDSRNEQFF. DNA of the CDR3: TGTGCCAGCAGTAACCGGGACAGTCGCAATGAGCAGTTCTTC.

The chain employs TRBV5-1 and TRBJ1-1, with D perhaps matching TRBD1 (5 bases). Trimming took 4 bases from V and 6 from J, leaving 19 bases between them. CDR1 and CDR2 from the germline V gene are SGHRS and YFSETQ. The CDR3 has 15 residues. The CDR3: CASSPRGDLGPEAFF. The CDR3 nucleotides read TGCGCCAGCAGCCCACGGGGGGACCTAGGCCCTGAAGCTTTCTTT.

The CDR3, as DNA: TGTGCCAGCCGACAAGAGCCGGGTCCTCTTTACGAGCAGTACTTC. Protein product: CASRQEPGPLYEQYF. V usage is TRBV2 and J usage is TRBJ2-7; D unclear. Germline CDR1 and CDR2: SNHLY and FYNNEI. The CDR3 is 15 amino acids. The germline V and J ends were trimmed by 8 bases and 4 bases, with 21 bases remaining between them.

This chain uses TRBV7-8 with TRBJ2-2, with D unresolved. V lost 5 bases and J lost 6, with 7 bases in between. The CDR3 spans 12 residues. Germline CDR1 is SGHVS and CDR2 is FQNEAQ. The CDR3 loop is CASSHVAGELFF. In DNA, the CDR3 is TGTGCCAGCAGCCATGTCGCCGGGGAGCTGTTTTTT.

The rearrangement links TRBV19 to TRBJ2-6; 7 bases match TRBD2. The CDR3 length is 16 residues. The V gene end was trimmed by 3 bases and the J gene end by 0 bases; junction bases not matched to a gene: 2. Germline CDR1 and CDR2: LNHDA and SQIVND (reference sequence). The CDR3: CASSIRGVSGANVLTF. Here the CDR3 DNA reads TGTGCCAGTAGTATCCGGGGGGTCTCTGGGGCCAACGTCCTGACTTTC.

The rearrangement uses TRBV7-2 and TRBJ2-2; D unresolved. With 4 bases removed from V and 6 bases from J, the gap between germline ends came to 6 bases. Germline V lookup: CDR1 SGHTA, CDR2 FQGNSA. This CDR3 contains 12 residues. The CDR3 region has the DNA TGTGCCAGCAGCTCGCCTTCCGGGGAGCTGTTTTTT. It encodes CASSSPSGELFF.

The chain is built from TRBV5-6 and TRBJ2-2; TRBD1 agrees at 7 bases. The germline CDR1 and CDR2 sequences are SGHDT and YYEEEE. The CDR3 totals 14 residues. The J segment lost 3 bases and the V segment lost 3 bases, leaving 2 bases of the junction unmatched. The CDR3: CASSWDRHTGELFF. DNA for the CDR3: TGTGCCAGCAGCTGGGACAGACACACCGGGGAGCTGTTTTTT.

This chain joins TRBV29-1 and TRBJ2-1, with 7 nucleotides matching TRBD2. Germline V gene lookup returns CDR1 SQVTM and CDR2 ANQGSEA. This CDR3 spans 14 amino acids. V was pared by 7 bases and J by 6 bases, with 12 bases of the junction left unmatched. CDR3: CSAENPRGVNEQFF. The DNA of the CDR3 is TGCAGCGCCGAGAATCCTCGGGGGGTCAATGAGCAGTTCTTC.

This chain uses TRBV11-2 with TRBJ1-1; D unclear. V lost 3 bases and J 6 bases, leaving 8 bases between the germline ends. The CDR3 totals 12 residues. CDR1 and CDR2 from the germline V gene are SGHAT and FQNNGV. The CDR3 DNA sequence: TGTGCCAGCAGCTTCACAGAATCTGAAGCTTTCTTT. This sequence encodes CASSFTESEAFF.

The V gene is TRBV10-3, the J gene TRBJ2-7, with D maybe TRBD2 (6 bases). CDR3 length: 16 residues. Per the germline V gene, CDR1 is ENHRY and CDR2 is SYGVKD. V dropped 6 bases and J dropped 7 bases, with 25 bases sitting between them. As DNA, the CDR3 is TGTGCCATCAGCGAGGACCCCCGGGAGTCCGCCTTTGAGCAGTACTTC. Translated: CAISEDPRESAFEQYF.

This clone was picked up one time. V is TRBV6-6 and J is TRBJ1-5; D is perhaps TRBD1 (6 bases). V was clipped by 5 bases and J by 7 bases, with 12 bases between them. The CDR3 consists of 13 residues. The germline gives CDR1 MNHNY, CDR2 SVGAGI (reference sequence). Written as DNA, the CDR3 is TGTGCCAGCAGTCACCGGGACAACCAGCCCCAGCATTTT. Translated: CASSHRDNQPQHF.

The chain has TRBV11-2 and TRBJ2-2; tentatively, D is TRBD1 (6 bases). The V end lost 4 bases, the J end lost 8 bases, and 17 bases lay between the germline ends. Germline V lookup: CDR1 SGHAT, CDR2 FQNNGV. The CDR3 is 15 amino acids. The CDR3 DNA reads TGTGCCAGCAGCTCAAGGGGGTCAGTTAGTGGGGAGCTGTTTTTT. This sequence encodes CASSSRGSVSGELFF. Full variable domain (rest looked up from reference TRBV11-2 and TRBJ2-2): EAGVAQSPRYKIIEKRQSVAFWCNPISGHATLYWYQQILGQGPKLLIQFQNNGVVDDSQLPKDRFSAERLKGVDSTLKIQPAKLEDSAVYLCASSSRGSVSGELFFGEGSRLTVL.

This clone occurred once. The gene calls are TRBV30 and TRBJ1-2; D is perhaps TRBD1 (5 bases). Germline CDR1 GTSNPN, CDR2 SVGIG (reference sequence). Between the trimmed V and J ends, which lost 4 bases and 4 bases, there was a span of 7 bases. The CDR3 contains 11 residues. The CDR3 DNA follows: TGTGCCTGGAACGGGGGCTATGGCTACACCTTC. Translation gives CAWNGGYGYTF.

The genes are TRBV21-1 and TRBJ2-7; the tabulated D call, TRBD2, remains unverified against the DNA. TRBV21-1 is shown as a pseudogene. This CDR3 region has 13 residues. CDR3 sequence reads: CASSRGRGYEQYF. The CDR3 bases are TGTGCCAGCAGCAGAGGGCGCGGCTACGAGCAGTACTTC.

This clone has just one count. V is TRBV27 and J is TRBJ2-7; D is undetermined. CDR3 size: 12 residues. The V end was cut by 5 bases, the J end by 6 bases, with 11 bases between. Germline V gene lookup returns CDR1 MNHEY and CDR2 SMNVEV (reference sequence). The CDR3, as DNA: TGTGCCAGCAGTGGAAGGGCGGCCGAGCAGTACTTC. Its protein product is CASSGRAAEQYF.

The chain combines TRBV7-2 with TRBJ2-3; TRBD2 aligns across 9 bases. From germline, CDR1 is SGHTA and CDR2 FQGNSA. The trim removed 5 bases at V and 6 bases at J, leaving 15 bases unmatched. This CDR3 is 17 amino acids long. In DNA, the CDR3 is TGTGCCAGCAGCACTAGACCTAGCGGGGCTTCAGCTGATACGCAGTATTTT. It encodes CASSTRPSGASADTQYF.

This rearrangement joins TRBV9 to TRBJ2-3, with D uncertain. This CDR3 has 12 amino acids. Trimming removed 4 bases from V and 6 bases from J, with 9 bases in between. CDR1 is SGDLS, CDR2 YYNGEE, per germline. The CDR3: CASSSPRDTQYF. CDR3 nucleotide sequence: TGTGCCAGCAGCTCCCCCCGGGATACGCAGTATTTT.

This clone has ten or more counts. The chain joins TRBV7-2 to TRBJ1-1, with 9 bases identical to TRBD1. The J segment lost 1 base and the V segment lost 5 bases, leaving 2 bases of the junction unmatched. CDR1 and CDR2 from the germline V gene are SGHTA and FQGNSA. This CDR3 spans 14 amino acids. DNA for the CDR3: TGTGCCAGCAGCAAACAGGGGGCGAACACTGAAGCTTTCTTT. This gives the protein CASSKQGANTEAFF.

This clone was seen a single time. V gene TRBV27 combines with J gene TRBJ2-5; D is perhaps TRBD1 (5 bases). V lost 4 bases and J lost 7, with 7 bases in between. Per the germline V gene, CDR1 is MNHEY and CDR2 is SMNVEV (reference sequence). The CDR3 is 11 residues long. The CDR3 here is CASSWGGTQYF. For the CDR3, the DNA is TGTGCCAGCAGTTGGGGCGGGACCCAGTACTTC.

The gene calls are TRBV4-1 and TRBJ1-5; D ambiguous. With 4 bases removed from V and 5 bases from J, the gap between germline ends came to 9 bases. The CDR3 is 13 amino acids. Germline V gene data show CDR1 as MGHRA and CDR2 as YSYEKL. For the CDR3, the DNA is TGCGCCAGCAGCCGAGAATGGGATCAGCCCCAGCATTTT. It translates to CASSREWDQPQHF.